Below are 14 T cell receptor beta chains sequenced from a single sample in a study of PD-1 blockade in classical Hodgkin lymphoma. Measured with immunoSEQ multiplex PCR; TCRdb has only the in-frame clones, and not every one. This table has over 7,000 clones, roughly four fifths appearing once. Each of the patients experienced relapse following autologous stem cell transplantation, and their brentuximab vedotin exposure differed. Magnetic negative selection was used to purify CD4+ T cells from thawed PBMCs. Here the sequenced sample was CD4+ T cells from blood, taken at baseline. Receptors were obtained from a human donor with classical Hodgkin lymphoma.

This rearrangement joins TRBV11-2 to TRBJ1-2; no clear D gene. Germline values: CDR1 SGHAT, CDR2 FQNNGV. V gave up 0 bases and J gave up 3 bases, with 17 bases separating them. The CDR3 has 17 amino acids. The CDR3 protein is CASSLDRTPQRDYGYTF. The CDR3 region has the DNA TGTGCCAGCAGCTTAGATCGAACCCCCCAGCGGGACTATGGCTACACCTTC.

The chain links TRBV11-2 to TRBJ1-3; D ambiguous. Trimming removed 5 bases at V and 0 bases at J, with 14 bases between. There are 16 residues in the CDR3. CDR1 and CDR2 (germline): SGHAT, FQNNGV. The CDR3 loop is CASSRRGENSGNTIYF. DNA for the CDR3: TGTGCCAGCAGCCGCCGGGGTGAGAACTCTGGAAACACCATATATTTT.

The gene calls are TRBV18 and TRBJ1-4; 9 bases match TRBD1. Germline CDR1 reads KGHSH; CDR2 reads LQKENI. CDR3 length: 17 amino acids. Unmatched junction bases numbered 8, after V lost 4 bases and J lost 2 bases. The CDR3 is CASSLQKTGGTNEKLFF. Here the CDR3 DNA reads TGTGCCAGCTCACTTCAGAAAACAGGGGGCACTAATGAAAAACTGTTTTTT. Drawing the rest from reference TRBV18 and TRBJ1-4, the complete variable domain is NAGVMQNPRHLVRRRGQEARLRCSPMKGHSHVYWYRQLPEEGLKFMVYLQKENIIDESGMPKERFSAEFPKEGPSILRIQQVVRGDSAAYFCASSLQKTGGTNEKLFFGSGTQLSVL.

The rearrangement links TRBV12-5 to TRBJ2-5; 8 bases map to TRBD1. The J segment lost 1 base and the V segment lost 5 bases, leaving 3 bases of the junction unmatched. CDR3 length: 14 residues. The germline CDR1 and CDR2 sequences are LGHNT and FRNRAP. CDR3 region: CASGLGQGQETQYF. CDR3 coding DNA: TGTGCTAGTGGTCTTGGACAGGGCCAAGAGACCCAGTACTTC.

Here the CDR3 DNA reads TGTGCCAGCAGCTCCCAGTCCGGGACAGGGGGGTCTCGAGAGACCCAGTACTTC. This translates into CASSSQSGTGGSRETQYF. The chain couples TRBV5-4 to TRBJ2-5, with 11 bases that match TRBD1. Germline CDR1 reads SGHNT; CDR2 reads YYREEE (reference sequence). Unmatched junction bases numbered 14, after V lost 3 bases and J lost 4 bases. The CDR3 spans 18 residues.

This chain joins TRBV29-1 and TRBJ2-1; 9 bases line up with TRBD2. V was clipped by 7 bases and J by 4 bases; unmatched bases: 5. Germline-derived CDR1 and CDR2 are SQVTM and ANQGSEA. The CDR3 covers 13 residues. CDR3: CSEVTSGYNEQFF. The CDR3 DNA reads TGCAGCGAGGTTACTAGCGGGTACAATGAGCAGTTCTTC.

This chain's CDR3 is CASTIGFNSPLHF. The CDR3, as DNA: TGTGCCAGTACCATAGGATTTAATTCACCCCTCCACTTT. This chain joins TRBV19 and TRBJ1-6; D call uncertain. This CDR3 is built from 13 residues. Germline loops: CDR1 LNHDA, CDR2 SQIVND (reference sequence). The V end was cut by 7 bases, the J end by 6 bases, with 10 bases between. Looking up the rest from reference TRBV19 and TRBJ1-6 gives the full variable domain: DGGITQSPKYLFRKEGQNVTLSCEQNLNHDAMYWYRQDPGQGLRLIYYSQIVNDFQKGDIAEGYSVSREKKESFPLTVTSAQKNPTAFYLCASTIGFNSPLHFGNGTRLTVT.

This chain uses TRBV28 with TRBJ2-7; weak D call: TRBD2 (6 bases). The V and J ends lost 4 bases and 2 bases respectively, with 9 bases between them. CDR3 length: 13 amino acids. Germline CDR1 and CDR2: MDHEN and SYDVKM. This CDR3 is CASSSGLTYEQYF. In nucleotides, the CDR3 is TGTGCCAGCAGTTCGGGACTTACCTACGAGCAGTACTTC.

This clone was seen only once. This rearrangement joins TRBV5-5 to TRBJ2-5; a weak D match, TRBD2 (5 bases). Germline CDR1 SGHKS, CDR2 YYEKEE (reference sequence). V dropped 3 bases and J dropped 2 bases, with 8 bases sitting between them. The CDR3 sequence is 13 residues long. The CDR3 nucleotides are TGTGCCAGCAGCTCCGGGATTCAAGAGACCCAGTACTTC. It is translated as CASSSGIQETQYF. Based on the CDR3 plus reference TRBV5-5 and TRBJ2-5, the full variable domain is DAGVTQSPTHLIKTRGQQVTLRCSPISGHKSVSWYQQVLGQGPQFIFQYYEKEERGRGNFPDRFSARQFPNYSSELNVNALLLGDSALYLCASSSGIQETQYFGPGTRLLVL.

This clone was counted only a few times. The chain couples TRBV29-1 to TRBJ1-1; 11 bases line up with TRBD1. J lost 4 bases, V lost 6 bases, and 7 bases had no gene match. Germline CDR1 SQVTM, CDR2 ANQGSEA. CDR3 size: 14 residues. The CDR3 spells CSVKGTGGSTEAFF. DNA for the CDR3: TGCAGCGTCAAGGGGACAGGGGGTTCCACTGAAGCTTTCTTT.

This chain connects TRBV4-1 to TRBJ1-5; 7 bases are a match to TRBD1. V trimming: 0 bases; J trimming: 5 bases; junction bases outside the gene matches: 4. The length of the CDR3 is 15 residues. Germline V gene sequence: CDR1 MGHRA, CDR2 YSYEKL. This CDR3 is CASSQEGQGDQPQHF. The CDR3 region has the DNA TGCGCCAGCAGCCAAGAAGGGCAGGGGGATCAGCCCCAGCATTTT.

The CDR3 sequence is CAISEETSLARGQFF. The DNA for the CDR3 is TGTGCCATCAGTGAAGAGACTAGCCTCGCCCGGGGGCAGTTCTTC. The rearrangement links TRBV10-3 to TRBJ2-1; 7 bases agree with TRBD2. There are 15 residues in the CDR3. With V trimmed by 3 bases and J by 12 bases, 14 bases remained unmatched. Germline V gene data show CDR1 as ENHRY and CDR2 as SYGVKD.

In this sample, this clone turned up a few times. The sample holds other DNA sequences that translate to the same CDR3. As DNA, the CDR3 is TGTGCCAGCAGTGATCCGGGCCTTAATTCACCCCTCCACTTT. Amino acids: CASSDPGLNSPLHF. The V and J genes are TRBV6-1 and TRBJ1-6; D ambiguous. The CDR3 totals 14 residues. The V end was cut by 3 bases, the J end by 6 bases, with 9 bases between. In germline, CDR1 is MNHNS, CDR2 SASEGT.

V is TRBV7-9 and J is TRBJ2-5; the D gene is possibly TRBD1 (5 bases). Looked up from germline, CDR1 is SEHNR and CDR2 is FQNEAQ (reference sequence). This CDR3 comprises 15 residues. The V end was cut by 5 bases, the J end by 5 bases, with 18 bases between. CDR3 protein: CASSPQGAYLETQYF. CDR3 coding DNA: TGTGCCAGCAGCCCTCAAGGGGCGTATTTGGAGACCCAGTACTTC.